This T cell receptor (beta chain) is from a study of shared clonotypes between healthy human individuals. Profiled with immunoSEQ multiplex PCR; TCRdb holds only in-frame clones, not every one. This sample has 450,000 to 600,000 clones, with 79% found just once. The germline CDR1 and CDR2 sequences are SQVTM and ANQGSEA. The CDR3 is made up of 14 amino acids. J was trimmed by 7 bases and V by 4 bases; bases with no gene match: 4. Many counts were recorded for this clone. The chain combines TRBV29-1 with TRBJ2-1; TRBD2 matches at 13 bases. Sequenced sample: PBMCs. This TCR was sampled from a woman in her forties in good health. Some clones in this sample may be carry-over from other donors' samples. In DNA, the CDR3 is TGCAGCGTTGCTGGACTAGCGGGGGTTAATGAGCAGTTCTTC. This gives the protein CSVAGLAGVNEQFF.